This TCR beta chain was captured in a study of Tregs in tolerant kidney transplant recipients. CD4+CD25+CD127- Tregs, CD4+CD25- non-Tregs, CD4 and CD8 cells were sorted. Sequencing was performed with immunoSEQ multiplex PCR; in TCRdb, only in-frame clones are kept and a portion is missing. The data hold approximately 60,000 clones, with around 83% observed a single time. In the case of this clone: The antigen is undetermined.

Trimming took off 8 bases at V and 2 bases at J, with 12 bases between the two ends. This CDR3 is built from 14 residues. CDR1 is MGHDK, CDR2 SYGVNS, per germline. Notes on the study in general: Findings come from small patient numbers and require larger validation.

This TCR was recovered from a human donor in good health. Sequencing was done on a sample of CD4+ T cells from blood. The rearrangement links TRBV25-1 to TRBJ2-2, with D perhaps matching TRBD1 or TRBD2 (5 bases each). CDR3 sequence (DNA): TGTGCCAGCGAAGGGACGGTAAACACCGGGGAGCTGTTTTTT. Translation gives CASEGTVNTGELFF.